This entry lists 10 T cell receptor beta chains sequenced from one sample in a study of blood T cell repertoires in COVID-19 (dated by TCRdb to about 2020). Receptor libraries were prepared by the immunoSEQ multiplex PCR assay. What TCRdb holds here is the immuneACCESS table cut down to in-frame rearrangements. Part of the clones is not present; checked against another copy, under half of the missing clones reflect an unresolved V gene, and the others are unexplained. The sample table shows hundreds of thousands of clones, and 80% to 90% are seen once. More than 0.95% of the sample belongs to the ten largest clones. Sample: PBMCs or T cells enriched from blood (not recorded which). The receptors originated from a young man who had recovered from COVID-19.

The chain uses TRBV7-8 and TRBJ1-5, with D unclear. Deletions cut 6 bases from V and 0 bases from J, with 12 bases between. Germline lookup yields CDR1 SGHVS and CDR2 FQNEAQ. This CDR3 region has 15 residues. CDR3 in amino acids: CASRVGGDSNQPQHF. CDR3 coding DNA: TGTGCCAGCAGGGTGGGTGGAGATAGCAATCAGCCCCAGCATTTT.

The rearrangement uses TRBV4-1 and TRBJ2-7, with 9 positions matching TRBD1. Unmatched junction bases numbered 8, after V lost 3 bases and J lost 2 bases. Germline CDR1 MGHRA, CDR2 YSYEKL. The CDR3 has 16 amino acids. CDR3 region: CASSHITGQGPYEQYF. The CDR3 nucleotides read TGCGCCAGCAGCCACATAACGGGACAGGGACCCTACGAGCAGTACTTC.

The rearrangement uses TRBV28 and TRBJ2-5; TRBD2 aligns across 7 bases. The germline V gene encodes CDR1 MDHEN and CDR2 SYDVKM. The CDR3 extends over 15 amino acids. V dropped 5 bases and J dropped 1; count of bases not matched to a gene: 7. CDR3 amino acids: CASSDLLATQETQYF. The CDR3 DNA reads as TGTGCCAGCAGTGACCTACTAGCGACCCAAGAGACCCAGTACTTC.

CDR3 residues: CASSPGVEAQYF. DNA of the CDR3: TGCGCCAGCAGCCCAGGCGTGGAGGCGCAGTATTTT. The chain carries TRBV4-1 and TRBJ2-3, with D maybe TRBD2 (5 bases). This CDR3 has 12 amino acids. V was cut by 4 bases and J by 10 bases, with 12 bases left in between. The germline gives CDR1 MGHRA, CDR2 YSYEKL.

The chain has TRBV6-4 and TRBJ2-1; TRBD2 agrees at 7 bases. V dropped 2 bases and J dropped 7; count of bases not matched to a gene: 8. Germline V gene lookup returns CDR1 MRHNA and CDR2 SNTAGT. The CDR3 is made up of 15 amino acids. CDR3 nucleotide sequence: TGTGCCAGCAGTGACGGTGGGAGGGCCAGGAATGAGCAGTTCTTC. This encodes CASSDGGRARNEQFF.

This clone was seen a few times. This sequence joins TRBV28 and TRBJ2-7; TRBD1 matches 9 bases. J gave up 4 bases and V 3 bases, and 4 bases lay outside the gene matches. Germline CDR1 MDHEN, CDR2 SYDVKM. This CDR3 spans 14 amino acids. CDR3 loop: CASSFGGQGYEQYF. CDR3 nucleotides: TGTGCCAGCAGTTTTGGAGGACAGGGGTACGAGCAGTACTTC. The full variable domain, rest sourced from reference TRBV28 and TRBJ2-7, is DVKVTQSSRYLVKRTGEKVFLECVQDMDHENMFWYRQDPGLGLRLIYFSYDVKMKEKGDIPEGYSVSREKKERFSLILESASTNQTSMYLCASSFGGQGYEQYFGPGTRLTVT.

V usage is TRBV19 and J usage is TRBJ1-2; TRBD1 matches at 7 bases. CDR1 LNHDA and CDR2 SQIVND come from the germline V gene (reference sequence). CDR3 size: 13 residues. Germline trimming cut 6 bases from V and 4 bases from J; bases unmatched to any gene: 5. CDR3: CASRRQGPYGYTF. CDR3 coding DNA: TGTGCCAGTAGAAGACAGGGTCCCTATGGCTACACCTTC.

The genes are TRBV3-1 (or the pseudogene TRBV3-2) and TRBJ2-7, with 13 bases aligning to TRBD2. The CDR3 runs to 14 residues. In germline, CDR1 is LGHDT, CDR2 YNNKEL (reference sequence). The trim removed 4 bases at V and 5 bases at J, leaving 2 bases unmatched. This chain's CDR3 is CASSLTSGRDEQYF. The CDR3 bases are TGTGCCAGCAGCCTAACTAGCGGGAGGGACGAGCAGTACTTC.

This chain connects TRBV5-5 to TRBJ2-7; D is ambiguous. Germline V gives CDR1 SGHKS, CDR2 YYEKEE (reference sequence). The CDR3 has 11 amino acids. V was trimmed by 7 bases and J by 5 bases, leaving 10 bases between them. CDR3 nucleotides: TGTGCCAGCCATTTCATCAACGAGCAGTACTTC. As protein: CASHFINEQYF. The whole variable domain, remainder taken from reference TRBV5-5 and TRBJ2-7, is DAGVTQSPTHLIKTRGQQVTLRCSPISGHKSVSWYQQVLGQGPQFIFQYYEKEERGRGNFPDRFSARQFPNYSSELNVNALLLGDSALYLCASHFINEQYFGPGTRLTVT.

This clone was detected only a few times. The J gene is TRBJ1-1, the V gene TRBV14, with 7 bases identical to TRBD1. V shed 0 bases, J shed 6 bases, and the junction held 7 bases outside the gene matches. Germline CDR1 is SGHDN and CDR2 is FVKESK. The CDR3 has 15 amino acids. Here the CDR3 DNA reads TGTGCCAGCAGCCAAGAGGGCAAGGGGGCCCCTGAAGCTTTCTTT. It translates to CASSQEGKGAPEAFF.